Listed here is a single T cell receptor beta chain. The data originate from a study of technical replicates of blood from a handful of donors. This table comes from immunoSEQ multiplex PCR, and its TCRdb copy is limited to in-frame clones, with some not included. The sample records about 76,000 clones, roughly nine tenths being singletons. The V and J ends lost 0 bases and 5 bases, in that order; junction bases with no gene match: 15. Germline V gives CDR1 SGDLS, CDR2 YYNGEE. The CDR3 has 18 amino acids. The rearrangement uses TRBV9 and TRBJ2-5; 8 bases align to TRBD2. This receptor was identified in a human donor in good health. What was sequenced was T cells isolated from PBMCs. In nucleotides, the CDR3 is TGTGCCAGCAGCGTAGCGGCGGGGGGAATATTAGTTAGGGAGACCCAGTACTTC. Amino acid sequence: CASSVAAGGILVRETQYF.